This T cell receptor (beta chain) was identified in a study of shared clonotypes between healthy human individuals. Per the germline V gene, CDR1 is MDHEN and CDR2 is SYDVKM. Trimming at V came to 0 bases and at J to 7 bases, leaving 3 bases not matched to a gene. The CDR3 spans 15 residues. The assay was immunoSEQ multiplex PCR, and TCRdb's table has in-frame clones only and misses some. The sample lists 2.3 million or so clones; 85% to 95% were seen once. The chain is built from TRBV28 and TRBJ1-4; TRBD1 agrees at 9 bases. The specimen sequenced was naive CD4+ T cells from PBMCs. Specified subset: CD45RA+ positively selected. This receptor was identified in a man aged 18 to 35 in good health. Some clones in this sample may be carry-over from other donors' samples. CDR3 DNA sequence: TGTGCCAGCAGTTTATGGACAGGGGGGATTGAAAAACTGTTTTTT. It specifies CASSLWTGGIEKLFF.